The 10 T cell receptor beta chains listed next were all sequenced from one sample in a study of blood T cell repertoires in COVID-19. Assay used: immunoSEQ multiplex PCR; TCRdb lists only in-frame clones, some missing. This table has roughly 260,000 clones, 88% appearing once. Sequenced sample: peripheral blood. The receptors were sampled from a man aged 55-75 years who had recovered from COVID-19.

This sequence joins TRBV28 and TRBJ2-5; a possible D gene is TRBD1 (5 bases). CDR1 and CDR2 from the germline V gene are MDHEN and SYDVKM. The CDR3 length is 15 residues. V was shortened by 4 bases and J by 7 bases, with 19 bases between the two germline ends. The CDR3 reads CASSSDHYGQGTQYF. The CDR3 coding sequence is TGTGCCAGCAGTTCGGACCACTACGGTCAGGGGACCCAGTACTTC. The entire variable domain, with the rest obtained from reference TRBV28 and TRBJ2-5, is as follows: DVKVTQSSRYLVKRTGEKVFLECVQDMDHENMFWYRQDPGLGLRLIYFSYDVKMKEKGDIPEGYSVSREKKERFSLILESASTNQTSMYLCASSSDHYGQGTQYFGPGTRLLVL.

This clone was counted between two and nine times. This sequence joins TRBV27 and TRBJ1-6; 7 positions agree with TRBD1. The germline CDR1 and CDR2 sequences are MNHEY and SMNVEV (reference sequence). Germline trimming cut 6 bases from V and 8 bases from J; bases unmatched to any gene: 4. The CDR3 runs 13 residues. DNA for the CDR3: TGTGCCAGCAGCCGACAGGGTGATTCACCCCTCCACTTT. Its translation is CASSRQGDSPLHF.

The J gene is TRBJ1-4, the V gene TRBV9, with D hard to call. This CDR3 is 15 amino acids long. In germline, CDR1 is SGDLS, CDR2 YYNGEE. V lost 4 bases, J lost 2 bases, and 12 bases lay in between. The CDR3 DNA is TGTGCCAGCAGCAGAGGGAGGGCCACTAATGAAAAACTGTTTTTT. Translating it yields CASSRGRATNEKLFF. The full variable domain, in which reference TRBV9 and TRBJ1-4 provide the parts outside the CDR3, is DSGVTQTPKHLITATGQRVTLRCSPRSGDLSVYWYQQSLDQGLQFLIQYYNGEERAKGNILERFSAQQFPDLHSELNLSSLELGDSALYFCASSRGRATNEKLFFGSGTQLSVL.

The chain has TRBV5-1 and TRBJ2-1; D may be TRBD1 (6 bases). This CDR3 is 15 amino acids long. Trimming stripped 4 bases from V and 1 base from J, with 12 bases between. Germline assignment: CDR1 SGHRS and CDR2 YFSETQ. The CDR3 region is CASSTQGGSYNEQFF. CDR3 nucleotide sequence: TGCGCCAGCAGCACACAGGGTGGGTCCTACAATGAGCAGTTCTTC.

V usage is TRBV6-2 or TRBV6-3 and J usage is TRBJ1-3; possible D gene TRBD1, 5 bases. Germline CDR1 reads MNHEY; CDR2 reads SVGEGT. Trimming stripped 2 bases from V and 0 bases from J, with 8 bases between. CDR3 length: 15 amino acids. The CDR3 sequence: CASSYPGGSGNTIYF. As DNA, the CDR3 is TGTGCCAGCAGTTACCCGGGGGGCTCTGGAAACACCATATATTTT.

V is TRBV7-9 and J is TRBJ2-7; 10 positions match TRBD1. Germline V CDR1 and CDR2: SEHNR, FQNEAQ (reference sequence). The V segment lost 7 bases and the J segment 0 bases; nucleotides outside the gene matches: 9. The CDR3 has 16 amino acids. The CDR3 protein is CASMRTGGWGSYEQYF. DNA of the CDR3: TGTGCCAGCATGCGGACAGGGGGATGGGGCTCCTACGAGCAGTACTTC. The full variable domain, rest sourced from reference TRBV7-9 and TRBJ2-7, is DTGVSQNPRHKITKRGQNVTFRCDPISEHNRLYWYRQTLGQGPEFLTYFQNEAQLEKSRLLSDRFSAERPKGSFSTLEIQRTEQGDSAMYLCASMRTGGWGSYEQYFGPGTRLTVT.

CDR3 sequence (DNA): TGTGCCAGCAGCTCGGGACAGCCACACTACAATGAGCAGTTCTTC. Translating gives CASSSGQPHYNEQFF. The chain uses TRBV9 and TRBJ2-1, with 7 bases identical to TRBD1. V dropped 4 bases and J dropped 3; count of bases not matched to a gene: 7. Germline assignment: CDR1 SGDLS and CDR2 YYNGEE. This CDR3 spans 15 amino acids.

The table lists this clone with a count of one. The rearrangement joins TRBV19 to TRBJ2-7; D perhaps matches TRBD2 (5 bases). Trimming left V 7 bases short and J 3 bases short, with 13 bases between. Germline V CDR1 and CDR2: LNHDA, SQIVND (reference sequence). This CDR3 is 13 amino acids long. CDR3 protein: CASNRGGDYEQYF. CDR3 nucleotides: TGTGCCAGTAACCGAGGAGGTGACTACGAGCAGTACTTC.

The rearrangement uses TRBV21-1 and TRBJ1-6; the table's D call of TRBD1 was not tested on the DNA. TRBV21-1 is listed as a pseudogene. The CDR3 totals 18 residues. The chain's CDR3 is CASNKGGRISSYNSPLHF. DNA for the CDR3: TGTGCCAGCAACAAAGGGGGGCGGATCAGCTCCTATAATTCACCCCTCCACTTT.

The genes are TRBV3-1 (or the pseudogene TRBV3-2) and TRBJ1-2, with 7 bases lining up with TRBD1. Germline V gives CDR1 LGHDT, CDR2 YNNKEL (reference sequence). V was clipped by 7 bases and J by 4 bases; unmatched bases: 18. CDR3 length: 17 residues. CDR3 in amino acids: CASTLTAGGRGLYGYTF. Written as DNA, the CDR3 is TGTGCCAGCACCCTGACTGCGGGGGGGAGGGGGCTCTATGGCTACACCTTC.